This T cell receptor beta chain was captured by sequencing in a study of T cells in Graves' hyperthyroidism and ophthalmopathy. Many counts were recorded for this clonotype. Its antigen remains unidentified. The CDR3 runs 15 residues. Trimming removed 6 bases at V and 0 bases at J, with 15 bases between. Germline V gene lookup returns CDR1 MDHEN and CDR2 SYDVKM. The study's findings and limits: Stable hyperthyroidism was told apart from ophthalmopathy by a model built on 13 V-J features. Ophthalmopathy got predicted by the model a median about six months before its onset.

Patients were excluded for uncontrolled infection, other autoimmune disease, pregnancy or lactation. TCR beta CDR3 region amplification was performed from RNA transcripts. A set of HTBI primers served as the primers for a first-round RT-PCR of the TCR CDR3. Each CDR3 protein is one row after TCRdb ran MiXCR on the multiplex PCR reads. The sample records 550,000 to 650,000 distinct CDR3 sequences, 14% being singletons. The J gene is TRBJ2-7, the V gene TRBV28; maybe TRBD1 (5 bases). Input material: blood. This clonotype was sampled from a woman aged 40 to 49 with Graves' hyperthyroidism. The CDR3 reads CASSFRQIHSYEQYF. The CDR3 DNA follows: TGTGCCAGCAGCTTCCGACAGATACACTCCTACGAGCAGTACTTC.